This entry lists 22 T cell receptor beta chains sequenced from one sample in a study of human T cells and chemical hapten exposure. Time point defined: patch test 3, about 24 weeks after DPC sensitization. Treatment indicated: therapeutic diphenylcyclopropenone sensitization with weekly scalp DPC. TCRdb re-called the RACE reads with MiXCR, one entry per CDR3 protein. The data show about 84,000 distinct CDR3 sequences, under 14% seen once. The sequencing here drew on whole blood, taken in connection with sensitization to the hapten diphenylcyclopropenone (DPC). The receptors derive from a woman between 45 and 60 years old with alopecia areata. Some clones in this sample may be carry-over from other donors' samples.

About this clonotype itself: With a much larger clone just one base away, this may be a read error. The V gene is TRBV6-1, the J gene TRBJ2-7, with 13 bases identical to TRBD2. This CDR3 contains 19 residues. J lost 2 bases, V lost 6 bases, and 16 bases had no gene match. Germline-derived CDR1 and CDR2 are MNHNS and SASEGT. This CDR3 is CASSAPPGTSGVSPYEQYF. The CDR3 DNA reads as TGTGCCAGCAGCGCCCCGCCCGGGACTAGCGGGGTTTCCCCCTACGAGCAGTACTTC.

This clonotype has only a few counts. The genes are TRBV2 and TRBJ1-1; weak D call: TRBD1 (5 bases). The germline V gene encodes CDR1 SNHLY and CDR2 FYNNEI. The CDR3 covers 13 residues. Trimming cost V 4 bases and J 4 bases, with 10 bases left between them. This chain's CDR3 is CASSVSGGTEAFF. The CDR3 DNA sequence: TGTGCCAGCAGTGTATCCGGGGGCACTGAAGCTTTCTTT.

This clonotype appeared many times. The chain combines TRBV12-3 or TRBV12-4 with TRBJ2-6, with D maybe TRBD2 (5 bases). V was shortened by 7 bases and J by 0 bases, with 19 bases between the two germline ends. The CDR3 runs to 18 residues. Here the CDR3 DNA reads TGTGCCAGCACCCCCGGTGAGGGTGCCACCTCTGGGGCCAACGTCCTGACTTTC. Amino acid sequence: CASTPGEGATSGANVLTF.

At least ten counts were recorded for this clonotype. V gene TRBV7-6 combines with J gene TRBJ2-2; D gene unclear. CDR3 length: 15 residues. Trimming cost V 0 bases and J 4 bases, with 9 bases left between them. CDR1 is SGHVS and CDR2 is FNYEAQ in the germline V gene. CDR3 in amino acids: CASSLAQASTGELFF. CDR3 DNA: TGTGCCAGCAGCTTAGCGCAGGCTAGCACCGGGGAGCTGTTTTTT.

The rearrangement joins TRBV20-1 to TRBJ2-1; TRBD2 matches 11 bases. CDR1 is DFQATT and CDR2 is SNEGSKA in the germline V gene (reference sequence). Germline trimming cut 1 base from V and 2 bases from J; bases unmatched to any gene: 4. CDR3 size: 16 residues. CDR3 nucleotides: TGCAGTGCTAGAGCCGTAGCGGGAGGGACCTACAATGAGCAGTTCTTC. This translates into CSARAVAGGTYNEQFF.

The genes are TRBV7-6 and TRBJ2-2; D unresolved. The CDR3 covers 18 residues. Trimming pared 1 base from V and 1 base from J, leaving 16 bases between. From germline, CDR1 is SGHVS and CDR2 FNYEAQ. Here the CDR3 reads CASSLGALPTLNTGELFF. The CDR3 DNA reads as TGTGCCAGCAGCTTAGGGGCCCTACCGACACTGAACACCGGGGAGCTGTTTTTT.

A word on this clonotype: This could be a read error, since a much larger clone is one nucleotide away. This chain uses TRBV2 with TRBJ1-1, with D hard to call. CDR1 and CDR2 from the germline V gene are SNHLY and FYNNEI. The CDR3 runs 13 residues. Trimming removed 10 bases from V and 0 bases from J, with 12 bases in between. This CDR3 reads CAIRHGMNTEAFF. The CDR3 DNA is TGTGCCATACGACATGGAATGAACACTGAAGCTTTCTTT.

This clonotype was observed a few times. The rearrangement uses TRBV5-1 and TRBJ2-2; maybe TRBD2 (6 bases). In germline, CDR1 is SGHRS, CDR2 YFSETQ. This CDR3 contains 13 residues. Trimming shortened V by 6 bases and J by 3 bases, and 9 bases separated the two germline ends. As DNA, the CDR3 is TGCGCCAGCACTTGGGGGGACACCGGGGAGCTGTTTTTT. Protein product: CASTWGDTGELFF.

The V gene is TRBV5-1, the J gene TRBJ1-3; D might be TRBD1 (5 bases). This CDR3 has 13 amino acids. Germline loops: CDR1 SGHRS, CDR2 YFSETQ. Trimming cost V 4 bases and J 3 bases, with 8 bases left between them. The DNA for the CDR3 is TGCGCCAGCAGCCAGGACATTGGAAACACCATATATTTT. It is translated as CASSQDIGNTIYF.

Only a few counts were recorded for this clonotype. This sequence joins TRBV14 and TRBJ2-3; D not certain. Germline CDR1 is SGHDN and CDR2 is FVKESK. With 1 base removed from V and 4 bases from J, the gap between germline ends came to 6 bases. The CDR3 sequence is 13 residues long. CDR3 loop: CASSQAGSDTQYF. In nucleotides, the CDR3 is TGTGCCAGCAGCCAAGCCGGCTCAGATACGCAGTATTTT.

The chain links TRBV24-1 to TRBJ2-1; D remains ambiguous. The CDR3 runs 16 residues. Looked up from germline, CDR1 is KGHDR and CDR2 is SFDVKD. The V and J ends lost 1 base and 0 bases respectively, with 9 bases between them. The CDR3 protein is CATSDFEVSSYNEQFF. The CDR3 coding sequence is TGTGCCACCAGTGATTTTGAGGTGAGCTCCTACAATGAGCAGTTCTTC.

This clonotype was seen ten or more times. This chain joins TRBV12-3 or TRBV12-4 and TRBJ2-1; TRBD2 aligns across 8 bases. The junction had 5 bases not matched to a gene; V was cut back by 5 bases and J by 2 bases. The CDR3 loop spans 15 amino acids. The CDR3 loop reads CASSPGSGAYNEQFF. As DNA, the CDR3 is TGTGCCAGCAGTCCTGGTAGCGGGGCCTACAATGAGCAGTTCTTC.

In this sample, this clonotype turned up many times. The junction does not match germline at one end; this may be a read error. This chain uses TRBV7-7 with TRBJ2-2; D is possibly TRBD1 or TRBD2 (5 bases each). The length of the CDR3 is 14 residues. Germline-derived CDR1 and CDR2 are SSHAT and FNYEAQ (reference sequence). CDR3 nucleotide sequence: TGTGCTAGCAGCTTCGGGGATCAGGGCGGGGAGCTGTTTTTT. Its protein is CASSFGDQGGELFF.

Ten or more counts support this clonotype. In nucleotides, the CDR3 is TGTGCCAGCAGTTTAGTATCCGGGGGAGTCCCCAATCAGCCCCAGCATTTT. This sequence encodes CASSLVSGGVPNQPQHF. This chain links TRBV12-3 or TRBV12-4 with TRBJ1-5, with D perhaps TRBD1 (5 bases). The CDR3 is made up of 17 amino acids. V lost 1 base and J lost 3, with 16 bases in between.

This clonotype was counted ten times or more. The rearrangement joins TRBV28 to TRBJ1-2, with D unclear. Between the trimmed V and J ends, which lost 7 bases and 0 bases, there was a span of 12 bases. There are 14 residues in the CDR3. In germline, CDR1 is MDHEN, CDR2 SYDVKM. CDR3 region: CASTTSPTNYGYTF. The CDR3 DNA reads TGTGCCAGCACCACTTCCCCGACTAACTATGGCTACACCTTC.

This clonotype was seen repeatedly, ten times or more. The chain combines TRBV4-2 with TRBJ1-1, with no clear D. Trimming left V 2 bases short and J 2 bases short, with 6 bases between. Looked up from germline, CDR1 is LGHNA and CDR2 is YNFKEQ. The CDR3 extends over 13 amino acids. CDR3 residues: CASSQNSNTEAFF. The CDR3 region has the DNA TGTGCCAGCAGCCAAAACAGCAACACTGAAGCTTTCTTT.

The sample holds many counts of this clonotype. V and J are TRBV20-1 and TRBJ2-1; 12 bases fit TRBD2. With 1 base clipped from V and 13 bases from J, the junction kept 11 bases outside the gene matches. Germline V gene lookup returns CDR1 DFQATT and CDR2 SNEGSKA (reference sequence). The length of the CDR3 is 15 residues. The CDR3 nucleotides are TGCAGTGCTAGAGGCAGGACTAGCGGGACGGTCGTTCAGTTCTTC. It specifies CSARGRTSGTVVQFF.

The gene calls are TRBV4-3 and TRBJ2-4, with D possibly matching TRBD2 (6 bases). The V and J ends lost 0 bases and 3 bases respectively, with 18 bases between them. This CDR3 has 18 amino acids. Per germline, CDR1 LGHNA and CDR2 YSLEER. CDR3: CASSQDLRENLGKNIQYF. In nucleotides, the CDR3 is TGCGCCAGCAGCCAAGATCTACGGGAGAACCTGGGCAAAAACATTCAGTACTTC.

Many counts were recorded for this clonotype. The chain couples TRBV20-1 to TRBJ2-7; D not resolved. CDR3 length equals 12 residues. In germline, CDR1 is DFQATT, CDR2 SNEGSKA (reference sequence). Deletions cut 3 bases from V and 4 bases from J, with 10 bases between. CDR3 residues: CSASSPPYEQYF. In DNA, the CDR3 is TGCAGTGCTAGTTCCCCTCCTTACGAGCAGTACTTC.

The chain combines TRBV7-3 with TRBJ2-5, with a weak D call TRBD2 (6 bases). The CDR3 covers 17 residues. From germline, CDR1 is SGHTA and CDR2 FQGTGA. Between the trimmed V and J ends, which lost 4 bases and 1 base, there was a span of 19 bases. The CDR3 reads CASSSGGVSGPQETQYF. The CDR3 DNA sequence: TGTGCCAGCAGCTCCGGAGGGGTATCGGGGCCCCAAGAGACCCAGTACTTC.

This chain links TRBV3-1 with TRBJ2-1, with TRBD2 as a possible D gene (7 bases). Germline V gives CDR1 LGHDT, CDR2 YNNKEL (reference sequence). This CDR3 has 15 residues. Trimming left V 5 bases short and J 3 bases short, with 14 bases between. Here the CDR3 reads CASSSRGRGYNEQFF. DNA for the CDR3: TGTGCCAGCAGCTCAAGGGGGAGGGGCTACAATGAGCAGTTCTTC.

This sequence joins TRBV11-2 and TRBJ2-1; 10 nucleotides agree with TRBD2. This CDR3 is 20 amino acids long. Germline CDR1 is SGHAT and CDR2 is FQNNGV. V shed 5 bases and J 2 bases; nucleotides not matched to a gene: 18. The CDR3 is CASSTMGRSSGRAPYNEQFF. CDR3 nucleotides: TGTGCCAGCAGCACAATGGGTCGGTCAAGCGGGAGGGCCCCCTACAATGAGCAGTTCTTC.